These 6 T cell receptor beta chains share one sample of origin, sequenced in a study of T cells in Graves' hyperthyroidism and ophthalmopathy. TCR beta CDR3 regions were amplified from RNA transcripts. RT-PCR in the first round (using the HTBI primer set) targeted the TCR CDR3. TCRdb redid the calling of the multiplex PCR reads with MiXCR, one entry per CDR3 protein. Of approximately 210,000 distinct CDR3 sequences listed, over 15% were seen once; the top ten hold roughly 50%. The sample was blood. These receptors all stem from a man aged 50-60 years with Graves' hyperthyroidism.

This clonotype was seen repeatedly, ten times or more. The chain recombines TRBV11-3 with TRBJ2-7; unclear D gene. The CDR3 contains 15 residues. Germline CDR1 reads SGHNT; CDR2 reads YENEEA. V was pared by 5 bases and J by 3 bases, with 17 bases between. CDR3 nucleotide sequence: TGTGCCAGCAGCCAAGAGCAGAACCCGGGCTACGAGCAGTACTTC. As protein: CASSQEQNPGYEQYF.

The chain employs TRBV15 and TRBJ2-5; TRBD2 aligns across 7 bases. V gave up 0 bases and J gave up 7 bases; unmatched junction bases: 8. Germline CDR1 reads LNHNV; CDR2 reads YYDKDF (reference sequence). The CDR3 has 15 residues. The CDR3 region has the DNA TGTGCCACCAGCAGAGATACTGGGGGGGGGGGGACCCAGTACTTC. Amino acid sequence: CATSRDTGGGGTQYF.

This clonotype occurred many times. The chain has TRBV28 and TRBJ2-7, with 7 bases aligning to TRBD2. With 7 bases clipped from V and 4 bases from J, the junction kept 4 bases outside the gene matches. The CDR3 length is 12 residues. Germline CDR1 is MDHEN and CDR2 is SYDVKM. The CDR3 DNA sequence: TGTGCCAGCACCGGGACTATGTACGAGCAGTACTTC. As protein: CASTGTMYEQYF.

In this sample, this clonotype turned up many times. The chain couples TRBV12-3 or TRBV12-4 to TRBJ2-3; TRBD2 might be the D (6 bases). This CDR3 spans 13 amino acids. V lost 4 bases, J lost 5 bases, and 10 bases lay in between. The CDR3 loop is CASSYRERDTQYF. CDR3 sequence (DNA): TGTGCCAGCAGTTACCGGGAGAGAGATACGCAGTATTTT.

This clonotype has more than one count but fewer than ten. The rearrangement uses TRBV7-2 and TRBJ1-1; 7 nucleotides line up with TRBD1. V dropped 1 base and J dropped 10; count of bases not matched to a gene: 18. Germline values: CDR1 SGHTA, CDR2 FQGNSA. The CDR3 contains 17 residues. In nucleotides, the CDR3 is TGTGCCAGCAGCTTAGGAGGGGGCGCGAATATGGCGTCGGGAGCTTTCTTT. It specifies CASSLGGGANMASGAFF. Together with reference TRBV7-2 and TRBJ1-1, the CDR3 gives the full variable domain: GAGVSQSPSNKVTEKGKDVELRCDPISGHTALYWYRQSLGQGLEFLIYFQGNSAPDKSGLPSDRFSAERTGGSVSTLTIQRTQQEDSAVYLCASSLGGGANMASGAFFGQGTRLTVV.

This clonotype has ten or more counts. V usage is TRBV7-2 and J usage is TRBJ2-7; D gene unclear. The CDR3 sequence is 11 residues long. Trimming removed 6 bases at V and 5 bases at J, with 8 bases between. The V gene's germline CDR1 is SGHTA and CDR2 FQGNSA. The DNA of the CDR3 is TGTGCCAGCAGTAATTTCGACGAGCAGTACTTC. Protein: CASSNFDEQYF.